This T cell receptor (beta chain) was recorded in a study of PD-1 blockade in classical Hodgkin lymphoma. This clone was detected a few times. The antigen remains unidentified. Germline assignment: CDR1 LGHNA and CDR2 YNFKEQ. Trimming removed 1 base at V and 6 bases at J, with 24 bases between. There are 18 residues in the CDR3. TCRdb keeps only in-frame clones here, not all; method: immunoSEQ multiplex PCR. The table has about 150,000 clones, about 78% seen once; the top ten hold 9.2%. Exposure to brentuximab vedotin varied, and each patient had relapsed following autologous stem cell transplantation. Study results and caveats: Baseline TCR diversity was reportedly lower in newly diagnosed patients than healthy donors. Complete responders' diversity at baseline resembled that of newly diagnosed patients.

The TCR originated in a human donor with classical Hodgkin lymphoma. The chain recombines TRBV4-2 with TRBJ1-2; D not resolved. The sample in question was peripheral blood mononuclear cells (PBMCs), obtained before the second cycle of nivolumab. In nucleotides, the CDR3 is TGTGCCAGCAGCCAAGCCCATCTCCAGGTTCTAGTAGGTGATGGCTACACCTTC. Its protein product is CASSQAHLQVLVGDGYTF.